This TCR beta chain was obtained from a study of blood T cell repertoires in COVID-19. Authors' data handling: Reference gene primer amplification yielded estimated nucleated cell counts. Using immunoSEQ multiplex PCR, the repertoire was profiled, and TCRdb retains in-frame clones only, with some absent. V and J calls and clone size are those listed in that table; D and trimming were worked out from the DNA. The table records tens of thousands of clones, around three quarters of them present only once. The V and J ends lost 4 bases and 7 bases, in that order; junction bases with no gene match: 4. In germline, CDR1 is SGHAT, CDR2 FQNNGV. The CDR3 sequence is 15 residues long.

Sequenced input: peripheral blood. The J gene is TRBJ1-6, the V gene TRBV11-2; 10 nucleotides line up with TRBD1. The clonotype comes from a woman between 65 and 79 years old with acute or convalescent COVID-19. In DNA form, the CDR3 reads TGTGCCAGCAGCTCCAAGACAGGGGGCAATTCACCCCTCCACTTT. This codes for CASSSKTGGNSPLHF.